Only one count was recorded for the clone carrying this T cell receptor (beta chain). A read error may account for a junction end that differs from germline. These data are taken from a study of neurological immune-mediated disorders. Specified time point: longitudinal time-point 2. PBMCs numbering 2 million and stored at -80 C yielded the unsorted libraries. A single record per CDR3 protein comes from TCRdb applying MiXCR to the 5' RACE reads. The repertoire includes about 80,000 distinct CDR3 sequences, 5.8% of them detected once, and roughly 7.3% sits in the top ten. The CDR3 loop spans 16 amino acids. CDR1 SGHRS and CDR2 YFSETQ come from the germline V gene.

The chain employs TRBV5-1 and TRBJ1-1; D gene unclear. This TCR was sampled from a woman aged 60-75 years with multiple sclerosis. The sequencing sample was made of PBMCs. The CDR3 DNA reads TGCGCCAGCAGCGAGGAGTGGGCCGCCTCTCGCACTGAAGCTTTCTTC. Protein product: CASSEEWAASRTEAFF.